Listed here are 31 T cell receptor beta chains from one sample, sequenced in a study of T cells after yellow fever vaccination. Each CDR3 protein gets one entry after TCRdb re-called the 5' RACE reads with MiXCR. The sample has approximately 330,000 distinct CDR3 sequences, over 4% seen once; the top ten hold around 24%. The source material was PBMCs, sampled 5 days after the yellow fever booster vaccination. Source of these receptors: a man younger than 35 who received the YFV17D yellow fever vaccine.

The DNA for the CDR3 is TGCGCCAGCAGCCAACAGGACAGGGGTTTGGAGACCCAGTACTTC. Translation: CASSQQDRGLETQYF. The chain employs TRBV4-1 and TRBJ2-5, with TRBD1 matching 9 bases. Germline CDR1 reads MGHRA; CDR2 reads YSYEKL. This CDR3 contains 15 residues. The V and J ends lost 2 bases and 5 bases, in that order; junction bases with no gene match: 6.

This CDR3 reads CASSGAETGYSYEQYF. CDR3 coding DNA: TGCGCCAGCAGCGGGGCAGAAACGGGATACTCCTACGAGCAGTACTTC. This sequence joins TRBV5-1 and TRBJ2-7; perhaps D is TRBD1 or TRBD2 (5 bases each). The CDR3 spans 16 residues. Trimming cost V 4 bases and J 0 bases, with 17 bases left between them. Germline CDR1 SGHRS, CDR2 YFSETQ.

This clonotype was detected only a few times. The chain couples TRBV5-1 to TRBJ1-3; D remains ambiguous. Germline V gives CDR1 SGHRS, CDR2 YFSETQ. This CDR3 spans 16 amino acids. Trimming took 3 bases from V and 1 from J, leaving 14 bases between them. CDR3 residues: CASSSGGPISGNTIYF. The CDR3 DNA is TGCGCCAGCAGCTCGGGAGGGCCGATTTCTGGAAACACCATATATTTT.

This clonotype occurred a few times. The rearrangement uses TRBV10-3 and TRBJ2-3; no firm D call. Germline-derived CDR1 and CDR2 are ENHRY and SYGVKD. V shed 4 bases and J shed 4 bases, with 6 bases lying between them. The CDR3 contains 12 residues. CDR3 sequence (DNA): TGTGCCATCAGTGGGACCCCAGATACGCAGTATTTT. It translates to CAISGTPDTQYF.

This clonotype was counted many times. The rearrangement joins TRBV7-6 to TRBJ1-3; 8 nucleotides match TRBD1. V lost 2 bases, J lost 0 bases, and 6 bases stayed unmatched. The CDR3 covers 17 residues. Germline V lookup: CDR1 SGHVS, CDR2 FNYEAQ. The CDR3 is CASSLRPGQGSGNTIYF. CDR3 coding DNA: TGTGCCAGCAGCTTACGCCCCGGACAGGGCTCTGGAAACACCATATATTTT.

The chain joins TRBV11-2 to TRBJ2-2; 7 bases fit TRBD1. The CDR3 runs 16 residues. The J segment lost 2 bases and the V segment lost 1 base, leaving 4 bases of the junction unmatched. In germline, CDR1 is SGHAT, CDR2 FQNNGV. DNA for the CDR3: TGTGCCAGCAGCTTAGGGGCAGGGGGAAACACCGGGGAGCTGTTTTTT. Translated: CASSLGAGGNTGELFF.

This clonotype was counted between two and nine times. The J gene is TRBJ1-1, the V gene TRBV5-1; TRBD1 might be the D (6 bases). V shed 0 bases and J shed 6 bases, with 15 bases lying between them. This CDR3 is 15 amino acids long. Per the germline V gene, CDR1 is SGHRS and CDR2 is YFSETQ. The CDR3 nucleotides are TGCGCCAGCAGCTTGGAAACGGGGGCGCGGGCTGAAGCTTTCTTT. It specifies CASSLETGARAEAFF.

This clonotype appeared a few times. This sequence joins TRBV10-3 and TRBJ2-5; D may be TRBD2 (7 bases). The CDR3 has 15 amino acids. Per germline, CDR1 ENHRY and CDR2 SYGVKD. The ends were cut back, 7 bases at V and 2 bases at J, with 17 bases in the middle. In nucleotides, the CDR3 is TGTGCCATCAACAGGGAGGGTCCCCAGCAAGAGACCCAGTACTTC. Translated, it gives CAINREGPQQETQYF.

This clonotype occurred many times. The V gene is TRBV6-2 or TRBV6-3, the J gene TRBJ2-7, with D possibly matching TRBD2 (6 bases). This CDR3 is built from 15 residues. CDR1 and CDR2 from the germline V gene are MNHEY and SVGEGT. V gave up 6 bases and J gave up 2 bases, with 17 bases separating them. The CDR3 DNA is TGTGCCAGCAGCGCCAGTCGGGACTTCACCTACGAGCAGTACTTC. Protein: CASSASRDFTYEQYF.

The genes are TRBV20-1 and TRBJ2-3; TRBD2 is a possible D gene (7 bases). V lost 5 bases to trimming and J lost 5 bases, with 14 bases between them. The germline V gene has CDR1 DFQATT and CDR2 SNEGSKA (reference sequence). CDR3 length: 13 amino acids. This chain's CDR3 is CSAGGGPRDTQYF. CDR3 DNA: TGCAGTGCTGGGGGGGGGCCCAGAGATACGCAGTATTTT.

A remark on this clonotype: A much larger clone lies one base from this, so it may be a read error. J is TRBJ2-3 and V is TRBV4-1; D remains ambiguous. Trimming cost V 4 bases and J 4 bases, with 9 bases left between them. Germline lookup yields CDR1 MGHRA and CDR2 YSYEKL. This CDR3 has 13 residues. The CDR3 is CASSLSCSDTQYF. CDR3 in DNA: TGCGCCAGCAGCCTGAGCTGTTCAGATACGCAGTATTTT.

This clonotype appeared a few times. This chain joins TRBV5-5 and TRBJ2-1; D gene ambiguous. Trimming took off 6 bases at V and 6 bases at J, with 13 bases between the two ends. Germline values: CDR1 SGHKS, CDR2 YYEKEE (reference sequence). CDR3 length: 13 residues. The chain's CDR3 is CASTVRNANEQFF. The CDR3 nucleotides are TGTGCCAGCACCGTAAGGAATGCCAATGAGCAGTTCTTC. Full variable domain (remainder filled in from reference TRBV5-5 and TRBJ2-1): DAGVTQSPTHLIKTRGQQVTLRCSPISGHKSVSWYQQVLGQGPQFIFQYYEKEERGRGNFPDRFSARQFPNYSSELNVNALLLGDSALYLCASTVRNANEQFFGPGTRLTVL.

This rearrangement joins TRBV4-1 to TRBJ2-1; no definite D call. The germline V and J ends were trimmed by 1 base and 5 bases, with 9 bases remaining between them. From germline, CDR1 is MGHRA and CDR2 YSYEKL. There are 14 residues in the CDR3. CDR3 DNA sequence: TGCGCCAGCAGCCAAGGTTACGGAGACAATGAGCAGTTCTTC. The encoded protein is CASSQGYGDNEQFF.

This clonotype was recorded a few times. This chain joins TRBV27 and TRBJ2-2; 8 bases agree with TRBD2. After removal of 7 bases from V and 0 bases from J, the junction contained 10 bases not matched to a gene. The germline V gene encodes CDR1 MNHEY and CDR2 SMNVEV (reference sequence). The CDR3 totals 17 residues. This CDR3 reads CASKVLAVQSNTGELFF. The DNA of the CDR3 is TGTGCCAGCAAAGTACTAGCGGTGCAGTCGAACACCGGGGAGCTGTTTTTT.

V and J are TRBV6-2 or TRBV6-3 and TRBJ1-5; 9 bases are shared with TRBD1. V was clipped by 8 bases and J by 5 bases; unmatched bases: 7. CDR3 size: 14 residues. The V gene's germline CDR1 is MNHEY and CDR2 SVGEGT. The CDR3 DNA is TGTGCCAGCTCGGGGACAGGGCCGCATCAGCCCCAGCATTTT. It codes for CASSGTGPHQPQHF.

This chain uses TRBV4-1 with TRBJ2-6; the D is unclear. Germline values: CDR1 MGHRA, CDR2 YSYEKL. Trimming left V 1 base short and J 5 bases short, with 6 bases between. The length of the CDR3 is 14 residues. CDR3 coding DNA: TGCGCCAGCAGCCAAGTCCACAGGGCCAACGTCCTGACTTTC. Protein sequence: CASSQVHRANVLTF.

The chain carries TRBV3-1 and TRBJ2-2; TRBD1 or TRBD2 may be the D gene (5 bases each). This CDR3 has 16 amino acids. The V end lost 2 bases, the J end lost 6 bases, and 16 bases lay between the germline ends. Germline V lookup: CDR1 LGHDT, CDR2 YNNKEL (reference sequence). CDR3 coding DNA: TGTGCCAGCAGCCAAAACATTCCGGGGCGGTCCGGGGAGCTGTTTTTT. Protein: CASSQNIPGRSGELFF.

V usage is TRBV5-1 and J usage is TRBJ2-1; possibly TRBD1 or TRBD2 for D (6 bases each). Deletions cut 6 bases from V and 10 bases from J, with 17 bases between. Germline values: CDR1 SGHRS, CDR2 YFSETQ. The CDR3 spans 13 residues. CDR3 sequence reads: CASTSGARGEQFF. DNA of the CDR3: TGCGCCAGCACCTCGGGGGCGAGGGGCGAGCAGTTCTTC. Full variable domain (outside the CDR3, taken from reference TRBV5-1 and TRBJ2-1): KAGVTQTPRYLIKTRGQQVTLSCSPISGHRSVSWYQQTPGQGLQFLFEYFSETQRNKGNFPGRFSGRQFSNSRSEMNVSTLELGDSALYLCASTSGARGEQFFGPGTRLTVL.

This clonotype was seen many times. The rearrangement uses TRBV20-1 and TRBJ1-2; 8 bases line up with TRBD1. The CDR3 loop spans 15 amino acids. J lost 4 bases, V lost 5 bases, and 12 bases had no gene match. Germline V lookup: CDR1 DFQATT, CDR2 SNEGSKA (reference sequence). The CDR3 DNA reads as TGCAGTGCTCCTAGCGCGGACAGGGTGGCCTATGGCTACACCTTC. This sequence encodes CSAPSADRVAYGYTF.

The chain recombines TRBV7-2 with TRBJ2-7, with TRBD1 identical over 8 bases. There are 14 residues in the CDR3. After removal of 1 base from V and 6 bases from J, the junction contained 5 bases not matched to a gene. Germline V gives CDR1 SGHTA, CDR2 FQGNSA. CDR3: CASSLGQGAVEQYF. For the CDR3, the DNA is TGTGCCAGCAGCTTAGGGCAGGGGGCGGTCGAGCAGTACTTC. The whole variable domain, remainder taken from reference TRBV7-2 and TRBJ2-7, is GAGVSQSPSNKVTEKGKDVELRCDPISGHTALYWYRQSLGQGLEFLIYFQGNSAPDKSGLPSDRFSAERTGGSVSTLTIQRTQQEDSAVYLCASSLGQGAVEQYFGPGTRLTVT.

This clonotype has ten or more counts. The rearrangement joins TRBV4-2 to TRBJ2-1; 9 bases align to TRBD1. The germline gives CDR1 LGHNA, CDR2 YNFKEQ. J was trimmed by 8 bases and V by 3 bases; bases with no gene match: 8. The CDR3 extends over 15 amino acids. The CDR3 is CASSQSGQGDDEQFF. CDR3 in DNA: TGTGCCAGCAGCCAGTCGGGACAGGGTGATGATGAGCAGTTCTTC.

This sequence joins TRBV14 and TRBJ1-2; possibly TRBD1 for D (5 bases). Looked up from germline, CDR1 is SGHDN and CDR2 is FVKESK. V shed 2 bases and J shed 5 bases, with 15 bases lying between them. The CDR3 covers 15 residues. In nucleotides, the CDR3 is TGTGCCAGCAGCCAAAAAGGCAGGGTCCGGTATGGCTACACCTTC. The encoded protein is CASSQKGRVRYGYTF.

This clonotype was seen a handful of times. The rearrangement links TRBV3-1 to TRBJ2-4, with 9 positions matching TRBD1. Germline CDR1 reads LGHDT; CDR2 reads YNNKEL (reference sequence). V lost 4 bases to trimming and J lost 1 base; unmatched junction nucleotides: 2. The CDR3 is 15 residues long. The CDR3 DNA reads TGTGCCAGCAGCCGGGACAGGGATGCCAAAAACATTCAGTACTTC. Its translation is CASSRDRDAKNIQYF.

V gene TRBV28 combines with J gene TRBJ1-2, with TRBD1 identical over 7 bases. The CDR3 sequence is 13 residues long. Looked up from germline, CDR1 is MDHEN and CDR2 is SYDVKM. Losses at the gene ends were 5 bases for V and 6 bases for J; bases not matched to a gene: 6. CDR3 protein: CASSRGTANGYTF. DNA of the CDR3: TGTGCCAGCAGTCGCGGGACAGCAAATGGCTACACCTTC.

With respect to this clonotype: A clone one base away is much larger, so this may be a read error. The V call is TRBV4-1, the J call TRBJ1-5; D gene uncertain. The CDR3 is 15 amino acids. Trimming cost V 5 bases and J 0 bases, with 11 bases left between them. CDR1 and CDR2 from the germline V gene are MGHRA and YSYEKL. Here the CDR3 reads CASSKRAVSNQPQHF. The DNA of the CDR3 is TGCGCCAGCAGCAAACGGGCAGTTAGCAATCAGCCCCAGCATTTT.

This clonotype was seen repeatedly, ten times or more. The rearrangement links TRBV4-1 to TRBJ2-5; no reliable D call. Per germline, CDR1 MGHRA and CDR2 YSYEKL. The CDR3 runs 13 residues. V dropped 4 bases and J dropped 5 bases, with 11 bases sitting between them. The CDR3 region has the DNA TGCGCCAGCAGCCCGGGTATAGGGGAGACCCAGTACTTC. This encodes CASSPGIGETQYF.

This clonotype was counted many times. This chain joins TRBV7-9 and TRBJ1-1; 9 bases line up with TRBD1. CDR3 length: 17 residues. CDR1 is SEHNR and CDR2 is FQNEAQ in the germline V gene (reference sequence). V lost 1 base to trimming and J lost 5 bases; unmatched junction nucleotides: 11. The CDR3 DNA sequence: TGTGCCAGCAGCTTAGACCGATCACAGGGGGCAGGGACTGAAGCTTTCTTT. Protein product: CASSLDRSQGAGTEAFF.

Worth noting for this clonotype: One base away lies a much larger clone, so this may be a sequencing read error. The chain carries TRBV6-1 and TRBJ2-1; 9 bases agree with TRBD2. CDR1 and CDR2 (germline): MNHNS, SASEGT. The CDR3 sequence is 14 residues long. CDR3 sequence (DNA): TGTGCCAGCTACGCGGGGGGGTCCTACGATGAGCAGTTCTTC. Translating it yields CASYAGGSYDEQFF.

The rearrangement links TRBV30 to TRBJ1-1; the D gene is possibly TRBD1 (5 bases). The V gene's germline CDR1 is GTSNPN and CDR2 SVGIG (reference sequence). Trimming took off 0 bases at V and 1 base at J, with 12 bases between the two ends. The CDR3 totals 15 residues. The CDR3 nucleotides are TGTGCCTGGAGTGTACCAGGGTTTAAGAACACTGAAGCTTTCTTT. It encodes CAWSVPGFKNTEAFF.

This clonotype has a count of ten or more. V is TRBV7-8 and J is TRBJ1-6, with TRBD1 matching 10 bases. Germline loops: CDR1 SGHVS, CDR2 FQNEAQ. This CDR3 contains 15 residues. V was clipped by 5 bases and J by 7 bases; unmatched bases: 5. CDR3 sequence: CASSRGQGFNSPLHF. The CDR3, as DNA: TGTGCCAGCAGCCGGGGACAGGGGTTCAATTCACCCCTCCACTTT.

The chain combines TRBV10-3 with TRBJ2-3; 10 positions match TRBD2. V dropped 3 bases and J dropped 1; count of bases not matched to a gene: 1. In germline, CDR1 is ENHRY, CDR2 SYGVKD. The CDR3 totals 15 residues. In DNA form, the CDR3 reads TGTGCCATCAGTGATGGGACTAGCGGCACAGATACGCAGTATTTT. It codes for CAISDGTSGTDTQYF.